The 23 T cell receptor beta chains presented below share a single source sample, sequenced in a study of chemoradiotherapy in HPV16-positive cancers. Clones were read by immunoSEQ multiplex PCR, and TCRdb kept only the in-frame ones, dropping some. The sample yields some 6,000 clones, around 87% seen once. The material was tumor tissue, obtained from a patient who underwent chemoradiotherapy. Receptors were obtained from a human donor with HPV-associated anogenital cancer.

This clone occurred once. The chain recombines TRBV7-9 with TRBJ2-7, with D perhaps matching TRBD1 (6 bases). Deletions cut 6 bases from V and 4 bases from J, with 13 bases between. Per germline, CDR1 SEHNR and CDR2 FQNEAQ (reference sequence). This CDR3 contains 13 residues. The DNA for the CDR3 is TGTGCCAGCAGTCCTGATGGACAGTACGAGCAGTACTTC. This encodes CASSPDGQYEQYF.

This chain connects TRBV19 to TRBJ1-5, with 9 bases matching TRBD1. Trimming at V came to 9 bases and at J to 7 bases, leaving 7 bases not matched to a gene. There are 13 residues in the CDR3. CDR1 is LNHDA, CDR2 SQIVND, per germline (reference sequence). The CDR3 sequence: CASGQGMGQPQHF. The CDR3 DNA sequence: TGTGCCAGCGGACAGGGGATGGGGCAGCCCCAGCATTTT.

The V and J genes are TRBV19 and TRBJ1-5; no clear D gene. The length of the CDR3 is 16 residues. V was clipped by 7 bases and J by 7 bases, with 23 bases between them. The germline gives CDR1 LNHDA, CDR2 SQIVND (reference sequence). CDR3 DNA: TGTGCCAGTAAACGTGAAGGACCTAGGACCGGGCAGCCCCAGCATTTT. Protein sequence: CASKREGPRTGQPQHF.

J is TRBJ1-2 and V is TRBV19, with D perhaps matching TRBD1 (6 bases). CDR3 length: 15 residues. V was pared by 2 bases and J by 2 bases, with 12 bases between. Germline V gives CDR1 LNHDA, CDR2 SQIVND (reference sequence). The CDR3 DNA sequence: TGTGCCAGTAGTATAAGGGGCAGGGGAAACTATGGCTACACCTTC. Its protein product is CASSIRGRGNYGYTF.

The rearrangement links TRBV14 to TRBJ2-2; 8 nucleotides agree with TRBD2. Germline lookup yields CDR1 SGHDN and CDR2 FVKESK. The V gene end was trimmed by 0 bases and the J gene end by 9 bases; junction bases not matched to a gene: 9. This CDR3 is built from 16 residues. CDR3 residues: CASSQDRGTSPRELFF. The DNA of the CDR3 is TGTGCCAGCAGCCAAGATCGGGGGACTAGTCCCCGGGAGCTGTTTTTT.

This clone was counted a single time. This sequence joins TRBV2 and TRBJ1-1; maybe TRBD1 (6 bases). CDR1 and CDR2 from the germline V gene are SNHLY and FYNNEI. This CDR3 spans 13 amino acids. Trimming shortened V by 10 bases and J by 3 bases, and 15 bases separated the two germline ends. As DNA, the CDR3 is TGTGCCACATGGGGGGGCGGGTACACTGAAGCTTTCTTT. It yields the protein CATWGGGYTEAFF.

V is TRBV10-3 and J is TRBJ2-7, with 7 bases lining up with TRBD2. Trimming at V came to 4 bases and at J to 5 bases, leaving 8 bases not matched to a gene. The CDR3 is 14 residues long. CDR1 is ENHRY and CDR2 is SYGVKD in the germline V gene. The CDR3 DNA reads as TGTGCCATCAGTGTTAGGAGCGGGATTGACGAGCAGTACTTC. Translating it yields CAISVRSGIDEQYF.

The chain carries TRBV19 and TRBJ2-2; perhaps TRBD2 as D (5 bases). The CDR3 contains 15 residues. Trimming took 8 bases from V and 8 from J, leaving 21 bases between them. In germline, CDR1 is LNHDA, CDR2 SQIVND (reference sequence). This CDR3 is CASSIPEARAGELFF. CDR3 nucleotides: TGTGCCAGTTCTATTCCGGAGGCCAGAGCTGGGGAGCTGTTTTTT.

CDR3 sequence reads: CASSLTSGTSNSPLHF. The CDR3 DNA reads TGTGCCAGCAGCCTTACCTCCGGGACTTCGAATTCACCCCTCCACTTT. The gene calls are TRBV7-2 and TRBJ1-6, with a possible D match to TRBD1 (5 bases). The CDR3 has 16 residues. Germline CDR1 SGHTA, CDR2 FQGNSA. V was pared by 5 bases and J by 7 bases, with 18 bases between.

The rearrangement links TRBV10-3 to TRBJ2-7; D not certain. Per germline, CDR1 ENHRY and CDR2 SYGVKD. Trimming removed 2 bases at V and 4 bases at J, with 9 bases between. The length of the CDR3 is 13 residues. This chain's CDR3 is CAISELRGYEQYF. The CDR3 nucleotides are TGTGCCATCAGTGAGCTACGAGGATACGAGCAGTACTTC.

The chain joins TRBV10-2 to TRBJ2-5; D is undetermined. V lost 3 bases to trimming and J lost 7 bases, with 3 bases between them. Germline CDR1 WSHSY, CDR2 SAAADI. This CDR3 region has 10 residues. CDR3 loop: CASSDGTQYF. The CDR3 DNA reads as TGCGCCAGCAGTGACGGGACCCAGTACTTC.

This sequence joins TRBV19 and TRBJ1-1; 9 bases agree with TRBD1. V shed 1 base and J 4 bases; nucleotides not matched to a gene: 4. Germline CDR1 LNHDA, CDR2 SQIVND (reference sequence). The CDR3 loop spans 15 amino acids. CDR3 protein: CASSIGGQGRTEAFF. The CDR3 coding sequence is TGTGCCAGTAGTATAGGGGGACAGGGACGCACTGAAGCTTTCTTT. The full variable domain, completed using reference TRBV19 and TRBJ1-1, is DGGITQSPKYLFRKEGQNVTLSCEQNLNHDAMYWYRQDPGQGLRLIYYSQIVNDFQKGDIAEGYSVSREKKESFPLTVTSAQKNPTAFYLCASSIGGQGRTEAFFGQGTRLTVV.

The rearrangement uses TRBV5-6 and TRBJ1-2; 12 bases align to TRBD1. The V segment lost 7 bases and the J segment 3 bases; nucleotides outside the gene matches: 10. CDR3 length: 16 amino acids. CDR1 and CDR2 from the germline V gene are SGHDT and YYEEEE. CDR3 DNA: TGTGCCAGCTTTGGGACAGGGGGCGCCTCGGACTATGGCTACACCTTC. This translates into CASFGTGGASDYGYTF.

The chain couples TRBV6-5 to TRBJ2-7; possibly TRBD1 or TRBD2 for D (5 bases each). V lost 2 bases, J lost 2 bases, and 13 bases lay in between. There are 15 residues in the CDR3. Germline lookup yields CDR1 MNHEY and CDR2 SVGAGI. CDR3 coding DNA: TGTGCCAGCAGTTACCGAGGGGAAGGGCCCTACGAGCAGTACTTC. Translation gives CASSYRGEGPYEQYF.

V gene TRBV5-1 combines with J gene TRBJ2-3; 16 nucleotides agree with TRBD2. Germline CDR1 reads SGHRS; CDR2 reads YFSETQ. Trimming at V came to 4 bases and at J to 6 bases, leaving 5 bases not matched to a gene. The CDR3 extends over 16 amino acids. CDR3 sequence: CASSDGTSGRADTQYF. The CDR3 DNA reads as TGCGCCAGCAGCGATGGGACTAGCGGGAGGGCGGATACGCAGTATTTT.

The chain couples TRBV2 to TRBJ1-2; D gene ambiguous. Germline V CDR1 and CDR2: SNHLY, FYNNEI. The CDR3 length is 13 residues. Trimming pared 9 bases from V and 5 bases from J, leaving 16 bases between. The CDR3, as DNA: TGTGCCAGACGGGTTTTAGGCGGTTATGGCTACACCTTC. Its translation: CARRVLGGYGYTF.

The chain joins TRBV6-1 to TRBJ1-2, with a possible D match to TRBD1 (5 bases). Germline V gene data show CDR1 as MNHNS and CDR2 as SASEGT. The CDR3 contains 12 residues. Trimming removed 7 bases at V and 8 bases at J, with 14 bases between. The CDR3 sequence is CASMGGGRGYTF. In DNA, the CDR3 is TGTGCCAGCATGGGCGGGGGGAGAGGCTACACCTTC.

This chain uses TRBV5-5 with TRBJ2-7, with TRBD2 matching over 12 bases. The CDR3 spans 16 residues. Germline V gene sequence: CDR1 SGHKS, CDR2 YYEKEE (reference sequence). V gave up 4 bases and J gave up 7 bases; unmatched junction bases: 12. CDR3 sequence reads: CASSQQSGTSGYEQYF. The CDR3, as DNA: TGTGCCAGCAGCCAACAATCCGGGACTAGCGGGTATGAGCAGTACTTC.

The chain recombines TRBV29-1 with TRBJ2-1, with D possibly matching TRBD2 (7 bases). V lost 7 bases and J lost 10, with 17 bases in between. This CDR3 has 12 residues. Germline V lookup: CDR1 SQVTM, CDR2 ANQGSEA. As DNA, the CDR3 is TGCAGCGCCCAACGGGGGGCAGACGAGCAGTTCTTC. The encoded protein is CSAQRGADEQFF.

The V gene is TRBV5-4, the J gene TRBJ2-5, with TRBD2 identical over 8 bases. Trimming removed 4 bases from V and 1 base from J; junction bases left unmatched: 6. CDR3 length: 15 residues. Germline V lookup: CDR1 SGHNT, CDR2 YYREEE (reference sequence). Here the CDR3 reads CASSSTSGPQETQYF. In nucleotides, the CDR3 is TGTGCCAGCAGCAGTACTAGCGGACCCCAAGAGACCCAGTACTTC.

This rearrangement joins TRBV30 to TRBJ2-7; 7 bases match TRBD2. The V gene end was trimmed by 2 bases and the J gene end by 0 bases; junction bases not matched to a gene: 1. There are 13 residues in the CDR3. Germline lookup yields CDR1 GTSNPN and CDR2 SVGIG (reference sequence). The CDR3 here is CAWSWGGSYEQYF. As DNA, the CDR3 is TGTGCCTGGAGTTGGGGGGGCTCCTACGAGCAGTACTTC.

This rearrangement joins TRBV7-9 to TRBJ1-2; unclear D gene. Per the germline V gene, CDR1 is SEHNR and CDR2 is FQNEAQ (reference sequence). The CDR3 is 11 residues long. V was cut by 9 bases and J by 7 bases, with 12 bases left in between. The CDR3 here is CASALDGGYTF. CDR3 nucleotides: TGTGCCAGTGCCTTGGACGGTGGCTACACCTTC.

The rearrangement uses TRBV30 and TRBJ2-3; the D is unclear. Looked up from germline, CDR1 is GTSNPN and CDR2 is SVGIG (reference sequence). The CDR3 is made up of 12 amino acids. V gave up 3 bases and J gave up 8 bases, with 12 bases separating them. In DNA form, the CDR3 reads TGTGCCTGGAGCGTTCAAAGTGGTACGCAGTATTTT. Amino acid sequence: CAWSVQSGTQYF.